Given below is one T cell receptor beta chain in context. Its antigen remains unknown. The study ran its PCR with 60 Vbeta and 13 Jbeta primers. TCRdb's copy holds only in-frame clones and misses some; the assay was immunoSEQ multiplex PCR. The sample includes about 270,000 clones, under 80% of them seen just once. This entry belongs to a study of cytomegalovirus exposure and HLA in healthy donors. Study-level points and caveats: The sole available immune exposure information was CMV serostatus. Overall, around 150 TCR beta chains were annotated as cytomegalovirus-associated. Later analysis demonstrated an association between a missense DCLRE1C variant and TCR beta V- and J-gene trimming. It has been reported that TCR beta sequences accurately predicted the HLA-A and HLA-B alleles of most subjects.

This sequence was found in a female donor in good health and CMV-seronegative. The source material was PBMCs.

The CDR3 DNA is TGTGCCAGCAGTTTACCCACGGGACAAAAGGCCTATAATTCACCCCTCCACTTT. Amino acids: CASSLPTGQKAYNSPLHF. V and J are TRBV27 and TRBJ1-6; D is perhaps TRBD1 (6 bases). Germline V CDR1 and CDR2: MNHEY, SMNVEV (reference sequence). The V gene lost 2 bases and the J gene lost 2 bases, with 16 bases spanning the gap. This CDR3 has 18 residues.